This T cell receptor beta chain is from a study of T cells expressing NK-cell markers (dated by TCRdb to between 2020 and 2021). Regarding the complete study: In sorted CD3+CD56+NKG2C+, CD3+CD56+NKG2C- and CD3+CD56-NKG2C+ T-cell subsets from eight donors, TCR beta-chain repertoires were profiled. The study sequenced eight donors, all healthy volunteers chosen at random: three men and five women. Among the eight sequenced donors, only one was HCMV-seronegative, while the other seven were HCMV-seropositive. Libraries were sequenced as 2 x 150 bp reads on Illumina HiSeq 2000/2500, MiSeq or NextSeq. Beyond this particular receptor, the publication reports: Whether the expanded NKG2C-expressing T cell clones were specific for HCMV antigens remained unclear. For roughly six donors, the dominant CD3+CD56+NKG2C+ clonotypes were among the top 10 CD8+ clonotypes and accounted for about 1.0-7.5% of CD8+ T cells. Those dominant clonotypes were again the most abundant among CD3+CD56-NKG2C+ cells in several donors, at about 25-60.1%.

To determine HCMV serostatus, a commercial ELISA kit was used to detect HCMV-specific IgG in serum. Peripheral blood mononuclear cells were isolated from blood by Ficoll density gradient centrifugation. Sequenced using an Illumina HiSeq 2000. 5'RACE template switching, by which a universal primer site and unique molecular identifiers were added, was used to make TCR beta cDNA libraries. Priming for cDNA synthesis came from the TCR beta constant segment, and two successive PCR amplification steps followed. The study's processing was this. MIGEC was used to demultiplex reads and group the reads by UMI, and MiTCR was used to assemble and quantify clonotypes. To remove erroneous sequences, TCR cDNA sequences were retained only when supported by two or more reads. The tcR package was used for downstream repertoire analysis, with clonotypes matched between fractions based on CDR3 nucleotide sequence plus V segment. VDJmatch was used to annotate antigen specificity against VDJdb, with one amino acid substitution in CDR3 allowed. TCRdb reprocessed the reads, and each CDR3 protein sequence is entered once, without DNA. TCRdb's processing, not the study's, gives the V and J calls here. This sample's table has entries for 440,000 or so distinct CDR3 sequences. 7.3% of the sample goes to the ten largest clones.

Its CDR3 holds 16 amino acids, cysteine through phenylalanine. No DNA accompanies this entry. According to the germline V gene, CDR1 reads KGHDR and CDR2 reads SFDVKD. About this clonotype itself: Its antigen remains undetermined.

Sequencing was performed on blood T cells: a sorted CD56 or NKG2C T cell subset, CD4+ or CD8+ T cells, or bulk PBMC T cells (not recorded which). The clonotype was recovered from a woman between 18 and 69 years old in good health. This chain joins TRBV24-1 to TRBJ2-3; TCRdb calls TRBD1, which cannot be checked without DNA. CDR3 reads: CATSDPGGTSTDTQYF.